Below, 30 T cell receptor beta chains from the same sample are listed, as sequenced in a study of T cell responses to AZD1222 COVID-19 vaccine. Profiled with immunoSEQ multiplex PCR; TCRdb holds only in-frame clones, not every one. Of about 160,000 clones in the sample, more than 80% were seen once. The source material was peripheral blood, sampled on day 0 of AZD1222 vaccination. These receptors came from an adult in good health.

This chain uses TRBV6-1 with TRBJ2-7, with D perhaps being TRBD1 or TRBD2 (5 bases each). CDR1 and CDR2 from the germline V gene are MNHNS and SASEGT. The CDR3 contains 15 residues. The V end lost 0 bases, the J end lost 1 base, and 10 bases lay between the germline ends. CDR3 region: CASSEARGRSYEQYF. The CDR3 DNA is TGTGCCAGCAGTGAAGCGAGGGGTCGATCCTACGAGCAGTACTTC.

This clone was seen once. The V gene is TRBV5-1, the J gene TRBJ2-1; D is perhaps TRBD2 (6 bases). Germline V lookup: CDR1 SGHRS, CDR2 YFSETQ. Between the trimmed V and J ends, which lost 4 bases and 5 bases, there was a span of 13 bases. The CDR3 is made up of 14 amino acids. As DNA, the CDR3 is TGCGCCAGCAGCAACGCTCGGGGGAACAATGAGCAGTTCTTC. Translating it yields CASSNARGNNEQFF.

CDR3 bases: TGTGCCAGCAGCAACCTTCTAGCGGGGGAAACAGATACGCAGTATTTT. Amino acid sequence: CASSNLLAGETDTQYF. The chain couples TRBV6-6 to TRBJ2-3; 10 nucleotides agree with TRBD2. The CDR3 contains 16 residues. V lost 6 bases and J lost 3; bases outside the gene matches: 9. CDR1 MNHNY and CDR2 SVGAGI come from the germline V gene (reference sequence).

This sequence joins TRBV7-9 and TRBJ1-2; TRBD1 matches 7 bases. Germline trimming cut 1 base from V and 3 bases from J; bases unmatched to any gene: 17. The germline V gene encodes CDR1 SEHNR and CDR2 FQNEAQ (reference sequence). The CDR3 runs to 19 residues. The CDR3 nucleotides are TGTGCCAGCAGCTTAGGGACCTGGGAGGGGGCTTTGAATTACTATGGCTACACCTTC. Translation: CASSLGTWEGALNYYGYTF.

The V and J genes are TRBV18 and TRBJ2-2; weak D call: TRBD1 (5 bases). Between the trimmed V and J ends, which lost 6 bases and 7 bases, there was a span of 24 bases. Germline CDR1 and CDR2: KGHSH and LQKENI. This CDR3 comprises 17 residues. DNA of the CDR3: TGTGCCAGCTCGACCCTCCGTCCTGGGCAGGGTGACGGGGAGCTGTTTTTT. Its translation is CASSTLRPGQGDGELFF.

The V and J genes are TRBV19 and TRBJ2-3; 15 positions match TRBD2. This CDR3 spans 18 amino acids. V shed 5 bases, J shed 3 bases, and the junction held 9 bases outside the gene matches. Per the germline V gene, CDR1 is LNHDA and CDR2 is SQIVND (reference sequence). CDR3 nucleotides: TGTGCCAGTAGTGCTGGACTAGCGGGGGGGCCAAGAACAGATACGCAGTATTTT. Its protein product is CASSAGLAGGPRTDTQYF.

The V gene is TRBV2, the J gene TRBJ2-2; weak D call: TRBD1 (6 bases). V lost 7 bases, J lost 0 bases, and 12 bases lay in between. CDR3 length: 15 amino acids. Looked up from germline, CDR1 is SNHLY and CDR2 is FYNNEI. CDR3 sequence (DNA): TGTGCCAGCACCACCGGGACAACGAACACCGGGGAGCTGTTTTTT. Translation: CASTTGTTNTGELFF.

This clone was observed a single time. This sequence joins TRBV3-1 (or the pseudogene TRBV3-2) and TRBJ1-5; D is possibly TRBD1 (6 bases). The V end lost 0 bases, the J end lost 8 bases, and 11 bases lay between the germline ends. CDR3 length: 14 amino acids. The germline V gene encodes CDR1 LGHDT and CDR2 YNNKEL (reference sequence). CDR3 loop: CASSQERGQEPQHF. DNA for the CDR3: TGTGCCAGCAGCCAAGAACGGGGGCAGGAGCCCCAGCATTTT.

In this sample, this clone turned up once. J is TRBJ1-1 and V is TRBV5-1; D possibly corresponds to TRBD1 (5 bases). Germline CDR1 reads SGHRS; CDR2 reads YFSETQ. Trimming removed 3 bases from V and 4 bases from J, with 16 bases in between. The CDR3 consists of 15 residues. In nucleotides, the CDR3 is TGCGCCAGCAGCTCCGGGCAGGGCGTCAGCACTGAAGCTTTCTTT. Amino acids: CASSSGQGVSTEAFF. Full variable domain (remainder filled in from reference TRBV5-1 and TRBJ1-1): KAGVTQTPRYLIKTRGQQVTLSCSPISGHRSVSWYQQTPGQGLQFLFEYFSETQRNKGNFPGRFSGRQFSNSRSEMNVSTLELGDSALYLCASSSGQGVSTEAFFGQGTRLTVV.

The chain joins TRBV4-1 to TRBJ2-7; D may match TRBD1 or TRBD2 (5 bases each). The CDR3 totals 17 residues. Trimming stripped 0 bases from V and 4 bases from J, with 19 bases between. Germline loops: CDR1 MGHRA, CDR2 YSYEKL. Here the CDR3 reads CASSQDRGRTGPYEQYF. The DNA of the CDR3 is TGCGCCAGCAGCCAAGATCGGGGCAGGACGGGTCCATACGAGCAGTACTTC.

The rearrangement joins TRBV6-5 to TRBJ1-2; 7 positions match TRBD1. Trimming removed 4 bases from V and 4 bases from J; junction bases left unmatched: 9. Germline V gene data show CDR1 as MNHEY and CDR2 as SVGAGI. This CDR3 region has 15 residues. CDR3 DNA: TGTGCCAGCAGTTTCGATCGGACAGGCGGCTATGGCTACACCTTC. Translated, it gives CASSFDRTGGYGYTF.

The V gene is TRBV6-5, the J gene TRBJ1-5; D not certain. Germline V CDR1 and CDR2: MNHEY, SVGAGI. Trimming pared 6 bases from V and 4 bases from J, leaving 7 bases between. The CDR3 runs 12 residues. The CDR3 DNA reads as TGTGCCAGCAGGGATTGGAATCAGCCCCAGCATTTT. It codes for CASRDWNQPQHF.

The DNA for the CDR3 is TGTGCCAGCAGCTTAGTGGGGGACCCTTACAATGAGCAGTTCTTC. Translated: CASSLVGDPYNEQFF. The chain has TRBV7-8 and TRBJ2-1; D assignment may be TRBD1 or TRBD2 (5 bases each). Germline V lookup: CDR1 SGHVS, CDR2 FQNEAQ. This CDR3 contains 15 residues. Trimming cost V 1 base and J 4 bases, with 11 bases left between them. Looking up the rest from reference TRBV7-8 and TRBJ2-1 gives the full variable domain: GAGVSQSPRYKVAKRGQDVALRCDPISGHVSLFWYQQALGQGPEFLTYFQNEAQLDKSGLPSDRFFAERPEGSVSTLKIQRTQQEDSAVYLCASSLVGDPYNEQFFGPGTRLTVL.

The chain carries TRBV6-6 and TRBJ1-5; unclear D gene. The germline V gene has CDR1 MNHNY and CDR2 SVGAGI (reference sequence). Trimming stripped 6 bases from V and 2 bases from J, with 17 bases between. The CDR3 is 16 residues long. The CDR3 loop is CASSRDPETGNQPQHF. In nucleotides, the CDR3 is TGTGCCAGCAGCCGTGATCCTGAGACGGGCAATCAGCCCCAGCATTTT.

The sample holds a few counts of this clone. This CDR3 is CASSSGLSNQPQHF. The CDR3 DNA is TGTGCCAGCAGCTCGGGCCTTAGCAATCAGCCCCAGCATTTT. The chain joins TRBV7-6 to TRBJ1-5; the D is unclear. Per the germline V gene, CDR1 is SGHVS and CDR2 is FNYEAQ. This CDR3 is 14 amino acids long. V lost 4 bases to trimming and J lost 0 bases, with 7 bases between them.

The rearrangement joins TRBV27 to TRBJ2-2; 11 nucleotides match TRBD2. The CDR3 totals 16 residues. The germline V gene has CDR1 MNHEY and CDR2 SMNVEV (reference sequence). The trim removed 3 bases at V and 6 bases at J, leaving 6 bases unmatched. The CDR3 is CASSFRTSGGAGELFF. CDR3 nucleotides: TGTGCCAGCAGTTTCCGTACTAGCGGGGGCGCCGGGGAGCTGTTTTTT.

The V and J genes are TRBV10-3 and TRBJ2-3, with 11 bases that match TRBD2. Germline V gene sequence: CDR1 ENHRY, CDR2 SYGVKD. The CDR3 is 16 amino acids. V dropped 10 bases and J dropped 1; count of bases not matched to a gene: 10. The CDR3 nucleotides are TGTGCCACGAGACTAGCGGGGTCAACTCGCACAGATACGCAGTATTTT. Amino acids: CATRLAGSTRTDTQYF.

J is TRBJ2-6 and V is TRBV3-1 (or the pseudogene TRBV3-2), with a possible D match to TRBD2 (6 bases). CDR3 length: 16 amino acids. With 7 bases removed from V and 2 bases from J, the gap between germline ends came to 15 bases. Germline V gene lookup returns CDR1 LGHDT and CDR2 YNNKEL (reference sequence). The chain's CDR3 is CASNPSGEAGANVLTF. CDR3 bases: TGTGCCAGCAACCCGTCGGGGGAGGCTGGGGCCAACGTCCTGACTTTC.

The rearrangement uses TRBV5-4 and TRBJ2-7; D tentatively reads TRBD1 or TRBD2 (5 bases each). The CDR3 is 12 residues long. V was trimmed by 0 bases and J by 6 bases, leaving 7 bases between them. CDR1 and CDR2 (germline): SGHNT, YYREEE (reference sequence). In DNA, the CDR3 is TGTGCCAGCAGCTTGGGGGGGTCCGAGCAGTACGTC. Its protein product is CASSLGGSEQYV.

The chain carries TRBV27 and TRBJ1-6; 8 bases map to TRBD1. Germline-derived CDR1 and CDR2 are MNHEY and SMNVEV (reference sequence). This CDR3 is built from 14 residues. V lost 4 bases, J lost 9 bases, and 5 bases stayed unmatched. CDR3: CASSWSDRVSPLHF. The CDR3 nucleotides are TGTGCCAGCAGTTGGTCGGACAGGGTTTCACCCCTCCACTTT.

V gene TRBV6-5 combines with J gene TRBJ2-7, with 7 bases aligning to TRBD1. Per the germline V gene, CDR1 is MNHEY and CDR2 is SVGAGI. V shed 6 bases and J 3 bases; nucleotides not matched to a gene: 5. The CDR3 consists of 13 residues. CDR3 sequence (DNA): TGTGCCAGCAGGCCGGGACAGCGCTACGAGCAGTACGTC. It yields the protein CASRPGQRYEQYV.

This clone was seen just once. The chain has TRBV7-2 and TRBJ2-7, with TRBD1 identical over 8 bases. The trim removed 5 bases at V and 4 bases at J, leaving 7 bases unmatched. Germline V gives CDR1 SGHTA, CDR2 FQGNSA. This CDR3 spans 14 amino acids. The chain's CDR3 is CASSPRQGRYEQYV. Written as DNA, the CDR3 is TGTGCCAGCAGCCCGCGACAGGGGCGGTACGAGCAGTACGTC.

About this clone itself: Additional DNA sequences in this sample encode the identical CDR3. The V gene is TRBV4-3, the J gene TRBJ2-7; perhaps TRBD1 as D (6 bases). Per the germline V gene, CDR1 is LGHNA and CDR2 is YSLEER. The V end lost 0 bases, the J end lost 2 bases, and 8 bases lay between the germline ends. This CDR3 region has 14 residues. The DNA of the CDR3 is TGCGCCAGCAGCCAAGACAGGGGACCCTACGAGCAGTACTTC. It encodes CASSQDRGPYEQYF.

The rearrangement joins TRBV27 to TRBJ2-2; D uncertain. The ends were cut back, 0 bases at V and 5 bases at J, with 4 bases in the middle. The CDR3 has 13 residues. Germline V gene lookup returns CDR1 MNHEY and CDR2 SMNVEV (reference sequence). CDR3 coding DNA: TGTGCCAGCAGTTTATCAAGAACCGGGGAGCTGTTTTTT. Its protein is CASSLSRTGELFF.

The chain is built from TRBV27 and TRBJ1-4; D call uncertain. The CDR3 is made up of 13 amino acids. The V gene's germline CDR1 is MNHEY and CDR2 SMNVEV (reference sequence). Trimming took 3 bases from V and 8 from J, leaving 10 bases between them. The CDR3 region is CASSFGGGEKLFF. CDR3 DNA: TGTGCCAGCAGTTTTGGTGGTGGCGAAAAACTGTTTTTT.

The chain joins TRBV18 to TRBJ2-7, with 10 bases fitting TRBD1. Germline V lookup: CDR1 KGHSH, CDR2 LQKENI. The CDR3 consists of 15 residues. The trim removed 3 bases at V and 2 bases at J, leaving 4 bases unmatched. The CDR3 sequence is CASSPGQGVAYEQYF. Here the CDR3 DNA reads TGTGCCAGCTCACCCGGACAGGGGGTAGCCTACGAGCAGTACTTC.

The V call is TRBV19, the J call TRBJ1-1; D may be TRBD1 (6 bases). This CDR3 has 14 amino acids. Between the trimmed V and J ends, which lost 6 bases and 5 bases, there was a span of 16 bases. CDR1 LNHDA and CDR2 SQIVND come from the germline V gene (reference sequence). CDR3 loop: CASSSTGGRTEAFF. Written as DNA, the CDR3 is TGTGCCAGTAGCTCGACAGGTGGGAGAACTGAAGCTTTCTTT. The full variable domain, with the rest looked up from reference TRBV19 and TRBJ1-1, is DGGITQSPKYLFRKEGQNVTLSCEQNLNHDAMYWYRQDPGQGLRLIYYSQIVNDFQKGDIAEGYSVSREKKESFPLTVTSAQKNPTAFYLCASSSTGGRTEAFFGQGTRLTVV.

J is TRBJ2-2 and V is TRBV9; 13 positions match TRBD2. From germline, CDR1 is SGDLS and CDR2 YYNGEE. The length of the CDR3 is 18 residues. Germline trimming cut 3 bases from V and 2 bases from J; bases unmatched to any gene: 7. The CDR3 bases are TGTGCCAGCAGCGGACTAGCGGGGGGCCTCGAAAACACCGGGGAGCTGTTTTTT. Its translation is CASSGLAGGLENTGELFF. Complete variable domain (other parts from reference TRBV9 and TRBJ2-2): DSGVTQTPKHLITATGQRVTLRCSPRSGDLSVYWYQQSLDQGLQFLIQYYNGEERAKGNILERFSAQQFPDLHSELNLSSLELGDSALYFCASSGLAGGLENTGELFFGEGSRLTVL.

This clone was recorded a few times. V usage is TRBV9 and J usage is TRBJ2-7; tentatively, D is TRBD2 (6 bases). The CDR3 is made up of 15 amino acids. Looked up from germline, CDR1 is SGDLS and CDR2 is YYNGEE. Trimming removed 3 bases from V and 2 bases from J, with 15 bases in between. CDR3 residues: CASSAHWGGAYEQYF. CDR3 bases: TGTGCCAGCAGCGCCCATTGGGGCGGGGCCTACGAGCAGTACTTC.

A note on this clone: This sample includes further DNA sequences coding for the same CDR3. V and J are TRBV7-9 and TRBJ1-5; 7 positions match TRBD1. After removal of 1 base from V and 5 bases from J, the junction contained 2 bases not matched to a gene. This CDR3 region has 14 residues. Germline loops: CDR1 SEHNR, CDR2 FQNEAQ (reference sequence). The CDR3, as DNA: TGTGCCAGCAGCTTAGGGACAGGACATCAGCCCCAGCATTTT. Its translation is CASSLGTGHQPQHF.